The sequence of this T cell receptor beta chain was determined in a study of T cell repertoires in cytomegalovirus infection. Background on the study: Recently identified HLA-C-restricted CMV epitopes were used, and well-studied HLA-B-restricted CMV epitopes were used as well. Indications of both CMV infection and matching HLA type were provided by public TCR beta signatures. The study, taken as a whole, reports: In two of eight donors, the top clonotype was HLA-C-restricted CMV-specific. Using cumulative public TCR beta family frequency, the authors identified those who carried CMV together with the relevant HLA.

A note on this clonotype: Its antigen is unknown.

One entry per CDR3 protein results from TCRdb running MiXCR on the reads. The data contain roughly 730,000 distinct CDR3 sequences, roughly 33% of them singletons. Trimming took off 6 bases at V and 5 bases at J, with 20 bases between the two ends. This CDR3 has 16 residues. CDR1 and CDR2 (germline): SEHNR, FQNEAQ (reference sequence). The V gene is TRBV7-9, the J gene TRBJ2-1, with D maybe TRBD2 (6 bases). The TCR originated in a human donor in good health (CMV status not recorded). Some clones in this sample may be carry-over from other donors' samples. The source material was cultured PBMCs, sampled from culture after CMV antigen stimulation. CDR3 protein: CASSSLASHNNNEQFF. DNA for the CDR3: TGTGCCAGCAGTTCGCTAGCGTCTCACAACAACAATGAGCAGTTCTTC.